Following are 8 T cell receptor beta chains from one sample sequenced in a study of T cell repertoires in cytomegalovirus infection. No cognate antigen is known for these TCRs. TCRdb redid the calling of the reads with MiXCR, one entry per CDR3 protein. Among roughly 350,000 distinct CDR3 sequences, roughly 34% were seen once, and the ten largest hold about 14%. The material was cultured PBMCs, obtained from culture after CMV antigen stimulation. Receptors were obtained from a human donor in good health (CMV status not recorded). Some clones in this sample may be carry-over from other donors' samples.

This sequence joins TRBV7-9 and TRBJ2-2, with TRBD1 identical over 9 bases. The V segment lost 8 bases and the J segment 6 bases; nucleotides outside the gene matches: 10. The CDR3 is made up of 15 amino acids. Germline CDR1 reads SEHNR; CDR2 reads FQNEAQ (reference sequence). The CDR3 coding sequence is TGTGCCAGCGCTTCGGGACAGGGAAGAGCCGGGGAGCTGTTTTTT. Translated, it gives CASASGQGRAGELFF.

This clonotype was seen only a few times. This chain links TRBV25-1 with TRBJ1-1; tentatively, D is TRBD1 (6 bases). Between the trimmed V and J ends, which lost 6 bases and 4 bases, there was a span of 21 bases. The CDR3 length is 16 residues. CDR1 is MGHDK, CDR2 SYGVNS, per germline. The CDR3 loop is CASSPPFRGKGTEAFF. CDR3 bases: TGTGCCAGCAGCCCCCCCTTCAGGGGTAAAGGCACTGAAGCTTTCTTT.

The CDR3, as DNA: TGTGCCAGCAGTGGTCGACAGGGGGCATCGACAGATACGCAGTATTTT. Translating it yields CASSGRQGASTDTQYF. This chain uses TRBV2 with TRBJ2-3, with 10 bases lining up with TRBD1. There are 16 residues in the CDR3. Trimming at V came to 4 bases and at J to 3 bases, leaving 7 bases not matched to a gene. Germline assignment: CDR1 SNHLY and CDR2 FYNNEI.

V and J are TRBV6-2 or TRBV6-3 and TRBJ2-5, with 7 positions matching TRBD2. Per germline, CDR1 MNHEY and CDR2 SVGEGT. This CDR3 has 13 amino acids. V shed 6 bases and J 4 bases; nucleotides not matched to a gene: 5. The CDR3 coding sequence is TGTGCCAGCAGCAACGGGGGGTCAGAGACCCAGTACTTC. Translated, it gives CASSNGGSETQYF.

The V call is TRBV6-5, the J call TRBJ1-2; a weak D match, TRBD1 (5 bases). There are 10 residues in the CDR3. Germline V gives CDR1 MNHEY, CDR2 SVGAGI. Trimming cost V 11 bases and J 7 bases, with 11 bases left between them. The CDR3 DNA follows: TGTGCCGCGGGGGGTGCTGGCTACACCTTC. The encoded protein is CAAGGAGYTF.

This clonotype was recorded many times. The chain links TRBV7-2 to TRBJ1-2, with D tentatively TRBD1 (5 bases). Germline values: CDR1 SGHTA, CDR2 FQGNSA. Trimming shortened V by 1 base and J by 0 bases, and 9 bases separated the two germline ends. The CDR3 extends over 15 amino acids. In DNA, the CDR3 is TGTGCCAGCAGCTTAGGGTCCAGGGCTAACTATGGCTACACCTTC. Translation gives CASSLGSRANYGYTF. Supplemented by reference TRBV7-2 and TRBJ1-2, the full variable domain reads GAGVSQSPSNKVTEKGKDVELRCDPISGHTALYWYRQSLGQGLEFLIYFQGNSAPDKSGLPSDRFSAERTGGSVSTLTIQRTQQEDSAVYLCASSLGSRANYGYTFGSGTRLTVV.

CDR3: CATSDDAAPGELFF. As DNA, the CDR3 is TGTGCCACCAGTGATGATGCAGCCCCAGGAGAACTGTTTTTT. V is TRBV24-1 and J is TRBJ1-4; D gene ambiguous. The CDR3 has 14 residues. Trimming removed 3 bases from V and 12 bases from J, with 16 bases in between. Germline CDR1 reads KGHDR; CDR2 reads SFDVKD.

DNA for the CDR3: TGTGCCAGTAGTGCGCCCATCGACAGATCTGAGCAGTTCTTC. It specifies CASSAPIDRSEQFF. The gene calls are TRBV19 and TRBJ2-1; the D gene is possibly TRBD1 (5 bases). The ends were cut back, 5 bases at V and 9 bases at J, with 17 bases in the middle. CDR3 length: 14 residues. CDR1 and CDR2 from the germline V gene are LNHDA and SQIVND (reference sequence).